This entry is about one T cell receptor (beta chain). The method was immunoSEQ multiplex PCR; TCRdb's version includes in-frame clones alone and lacks a portion of them. The sample includes about 2,500 clones, 70% to 90% of them seen just once. The CDR3 contains 16 residues. The trim removed 0 bases at V and 4 bases at J, leaving 5 bases unmatched. The V gene's germline CDR1 is SGHTA and CDR2 FQGNSA. This record comes from a study of immune cell composition in non-small cell lung cancer. This clonotype was obtained from a human donor with non-small cell lung cancer. Sequenced sample: lung tumor tissue. J is TRBJ2-1 and V is TRBV7-2; 8 bases match TRBD2. The CDR3 DNA sequence: TGTGCCAGCAGCTTAGCGGTCGGGAGGGGGTACAATGAGCAGTTCTTC. It codes for CASSLAVGRGYNEQFF.